The subject of this entry is one T cell receptor (beta chain). Its antigen target is currently unknown. A read error is likely, as this CDR3 ends without the conserved phenylalanine or tryptophan. The sample originates from a study of tumor-infiltrating lymphocytes in primary liver carcinoma (dated by TCRdb to 2016 to 2017). At the level of the whole study: Of the five patients (three men and two women, aged 30 to 69 years), four had hepatocellular carcinoma and one had combined HCC and intrahepatic cholangiocarcinoma. The tumors of the five patients were staged as T1-T3 N0M0, with maximum diameters ranging from roughly 4 to 10 cm. Each sample produced about 3.5 to 8 million productive TCRbeta reads, and read depth showed no significant difference between tissue types. For each liver tumor, the study sampled five regions along with adjacent normal tissue and blood, and applied TCRbeta repertoire sequencing, expression microarrays and whole-exome sequencing. TCRbeta repertoire sequencing covered some 35 specimens from 5 patients: around 25 tumor regions, 5 adjacent noncancerous liver tissues and 5 peripheral blood samples. The roughly 24 tumor region samples were profiled with Agilent mRNA microarrays so that TCRbeta repertoire diversity could be related to the local molecular phenotype. Repertoires from technical replicates were highly reproducible, with mean shared-clone rates roughly 0.87 and correlation coefficients above 0.95. General findings and caveats noted by the study authors: With just a few patients in the study, the authors point out that the findings should be validated in a larger study. Bulk unsorted samples precluded comparing CD4+ and CD8+ T cell repertoires. Compared with blood, tumors had a significantly larger share of the repertoire taken up by the top 250 clones (p = 0.039). Only about 7-24% of top clones were present in all five regions of a tumor, suggesting spatial heterogeneity of tumor-infiltrating T cells. Repertoire overlap was higher between tumor regions (mean approximately 36%) than tumor-adjacent (approximately 17%) or tumor-blood (14%) pairs, consistent with antigen-driven expansion. Only the TCR beta chain was sequenced, so true repertoire diversity is likely underestimated because unpaired alpha chains were not captured.

A constant-region primer and ProtoScript II reverse transcriptase were used to reverse-transcribe TCRbeta-specific cDNA from about 0.55 ug total RNA. Construction of the TCRbeta libraries relied on three nested rounds of multiplex PCR, following a slightly modified ARM-PCR procedure. Each of the first two PCR rounds ran for approximately 10 cycles using multiplex TRBV1-TRBV30 forward primers together with a Cbeta reverse primer. Sample barcodes and Illumina adapters were added in a final 25-cycle PCR with Deep VentR polymerase. Before sequencing, amplicons of 200-500 bp were purified from gel using a QIAquick gel extraction kit. The TCRbeta amplicons were sequenced with 250-bp paired-end reads on an Illumina HiSeq 2500. In the paper's pipeline: Trimmomatic v0.33 was used to quality-trim the reads, and FLASH v1.2.11 was used to merge paired reads so that full CDR3 sequences could be recovered. MiGEC v1.2.1b assigned V, D and J germline segments to the rearranged TCRbeta sequences. Clonotype statistics and Shannon-Wiener diversity indices were computed with VDJtools v1.0.0. Except for diversity analysis, only the 250 most abundant clonotypes of each sample were used in subsequent analyses to reduce sampling bias. The public reads were quality trimmed at Q25 with fastp and then assembled into clones with MiXCR by TCRdb, keeping productive beta chains. Each entry merges the rows of one CDR3 protein and shows their most common DNA and genes. TCRdb, rather than the study authors, made the V and J calls. The sample records about 78,000 distinct CDR3 sequences, over 70% of which are singletons. Jointly, the top ten make up approximately 13% of the sample.

In the germline V gene (reference sequence), CDR1 corresponds to MNHNY and CDR2 to SVGAGI. The CDR3 has 17 amino acids, counting both end residues. The sequence is cut down to CDR3 DNA, 51 bases in frame from base 1. For this chain, trimming is 7 bases at the V end and 1 base at the J end, and the number of junction bases without a gene match is 13. Total RNA and DNA were co-extracted without cell sorting from 20-30 mg of bulk tissue using the AllPrep DNA/RNA mini kit. Between late 2015 and early 2016, five patients in China with histopathologically diagnosed primary liver carcinoma had their tumors surgically resected. At the time of sampling, the patients were treatment-naive and had chronic HBV infection. Five spatially separated regions were sampled per tumor: superior, inferior, left-lateral and right-lateral poles, plus the tumor centre. Histological examination found more than 85% viable tumor cells in every tumor sample. Pieces of fresh tumor and adjacent tissue were cut in half, with one half kept in RNAlater at -80 degrees C and the other half sent for histology.

This TCR came from a woman aged 60-70 years with primary liver carcinoma and hepatitis B virus infection. The sequenced material came from liver tumor tissue from sampling region 4. The cell subset or site label of this sample denotes: tumor region T4, right-lateral pole. The receptor chain draws on TRBV6-6 and TRBJ2-7; TRBD1 aligns with 10 central bases. This receptor carries the CDR3 CASTSAPGQGSSYEQYL. The nucleotides read TGTGCCAGCACCTCCGCACCGGGACAGGGGTCTTCCTACGAGCAGTACTTA.